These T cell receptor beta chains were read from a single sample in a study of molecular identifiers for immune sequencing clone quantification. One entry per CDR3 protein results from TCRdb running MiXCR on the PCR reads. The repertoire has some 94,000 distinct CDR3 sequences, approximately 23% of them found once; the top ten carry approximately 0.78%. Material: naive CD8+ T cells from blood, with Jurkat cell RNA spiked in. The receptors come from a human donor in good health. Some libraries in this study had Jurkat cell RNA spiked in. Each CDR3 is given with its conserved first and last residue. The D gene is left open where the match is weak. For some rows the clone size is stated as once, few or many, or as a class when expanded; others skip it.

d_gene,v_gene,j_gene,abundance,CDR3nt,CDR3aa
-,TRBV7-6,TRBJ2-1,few,TGTGCCAGCAGCCGGGACGGTGAGGGTCCCTACAATGAGCAGTTCTTC,CASSRDGEGPYNEQFF
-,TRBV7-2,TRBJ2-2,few,TGTGCCAGCAGCACGTCAGGTGGTGCCGGGGAGCTGTTTTTT,CASSTSGGAGELFF
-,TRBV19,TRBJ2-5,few,TGTGCCAGTAGTATTGGGCTCGGGGAGACCCAGTACTTC,CASSIGLGETQYF
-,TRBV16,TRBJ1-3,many,TGTGCCAGCAGCCAATCGCCAGGAAACACCATATATTTT,CASSQSPGNTIYF
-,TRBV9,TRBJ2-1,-,TGTGCCAGCAGCGTCGGAAGGCTGTCCAATGAGCAGTTCTTC,CASSVGRLSNEQFF
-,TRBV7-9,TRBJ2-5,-,TGTGCCAGCAGCCAGGTGGGCAGTCGAGAGACCCAGTACTTC,CASSQVGSRETQYF
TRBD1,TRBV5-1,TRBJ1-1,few,TGCGCCAGCAGCTTGCCCGAGACAGGGTTGCTTGAAGCTTTCTTT,CASSLPETGLLEAFF
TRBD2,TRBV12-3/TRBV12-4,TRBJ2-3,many,TGTGCCAGCAGTAAGGGACTAGCGGGGATCACAGATACGCAGTATTTT,CASSKGLAGITDTQYF
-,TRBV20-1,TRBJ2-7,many,TGCAGTGCAAGACGGGGATACGAGCAGTACTTC,CSARRGYEQYF
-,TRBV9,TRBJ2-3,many,TGTGCCAGCAGCGCCAGTTCTAGAGATACGCAGTATTTT,CASSASSRDTQYF
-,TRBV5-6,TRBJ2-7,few,TGTGCCAGCAGCCCCCGGGACGGAACCTACGAGCAGTACTTC,CASSPRDGTYEQYF
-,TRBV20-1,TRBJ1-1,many,TGCAGTGCTATTTGGGCGAGGGGCACTGAAGCTTTCTTT,CSAIWARGTEAFF
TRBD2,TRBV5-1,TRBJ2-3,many,TGCGCCAGCAGCTTTCGTGGAGCCAGCCCTAGCGGAGATACGCAGTATTTT,CASSFRGASPSGDTQYF
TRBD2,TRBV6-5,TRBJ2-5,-,TGTGCCAGCAGTTACTCGTCATCGGCTACACTAGCGGATCAAGAGACCCAGTACTTC,CASSYSSSATLADQETQYF
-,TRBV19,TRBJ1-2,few,TGTGCCAGTAGTATTGGGCCAGCGGACTATGGCTACACCTTC,CASSIGPADYGYTF
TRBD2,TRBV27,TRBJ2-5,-,TGTGCCAGCAGTGACGGGACTAGCGGGAGGTCGGGTGAGACCCAGTACTTC,CASSDGTSGRSGETQYF
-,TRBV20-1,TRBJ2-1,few,TGCAGTGCTCGGGACACCGACAATGAGCAGTTCTTC,CSARDTDNEQFF
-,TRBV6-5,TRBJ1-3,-,TGTGCCGGCAGGACGCTGAGCACCATATATTTT,CAGRTLSTIYF
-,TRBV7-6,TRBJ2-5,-,TGTGCCAGCAGCCAATGGGACAAAGGCCAAGAGACCCAGTACTTC,CASSQWDKGQETQYF
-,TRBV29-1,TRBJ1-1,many,TGCAGCGTTGGCGACAGCCTGAACACTGAAGCTTTCTTT,CSVGDSLNTEAFF
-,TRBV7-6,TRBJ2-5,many,TGTGCCAGCAGCCTCCGACAGGTCGGGGAGACCCAGTACTTC,CASSLRQVGETQYF
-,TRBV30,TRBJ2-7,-,TGCGCCTCCTGGGACATCTACGAGCAGTACTTC,CASWDIYEQYF
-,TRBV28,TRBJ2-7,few,TGTGCCAGCAGTTTACGAGGGATCACCTACGAGCAGTACTTC,CASSLRGITYEQYF
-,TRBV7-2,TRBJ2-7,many,TGTGCCAGCAGCCCCGACTCAAGATCGGATATTTACGAGCAGTACTTC,CASSPDSRSDIYEQYF
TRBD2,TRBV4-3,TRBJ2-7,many,TGCGCCAGCAGCCAAGATGTCGCTAGCGGGACGTCCGAGCAGTACTTC,CASSQDVASGTSEQYF
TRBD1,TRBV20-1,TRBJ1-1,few,TGCAGTGCTAGAGATTCGTTCGACAGGGAAATGATTGGCACTGAAGCTTTCTTT,CSARDSFDREMIGTEAFF
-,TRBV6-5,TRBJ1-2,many,TGTGCCAGCAAGACCGGGGGAGGGGCCTATGGCTACACCTTC,CASKTGGGAYGYTF
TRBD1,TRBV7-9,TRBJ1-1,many,TGTGCCAGCAGCGAGGGGACAGGCCTCATGAACACTGAAGCTTTCTTT,CASSEGTGLMNTEAFF
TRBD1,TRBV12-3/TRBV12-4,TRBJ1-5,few,TGTGCCAGCAGTCCGACAGGGAGGGGACAGCCCCAGCATTTT,CASSPTGRGQPQHF
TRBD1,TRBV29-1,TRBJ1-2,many,TGCAGCGCAGACAGGGAAACCTATGGCTACACCTTC,CSADRETYGYTF
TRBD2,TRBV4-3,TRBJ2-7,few,TGCGCCAGCAGCCCGACAAGCGGGACTCCCTACGAGCAGTACTTC,CASSPTSGTPYEQYF
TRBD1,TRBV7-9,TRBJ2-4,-,TGTGCCAGCAGCTTTTGGGGACAGAACCCTTTGAACATTCAGTACTTC,CASSFWGQNPLNIQYF
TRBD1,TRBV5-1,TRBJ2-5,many,TGCGCCAGCAGAGGGACAGGTCAAGAGACCCAGTACTTC,CASRGTGQETQYF
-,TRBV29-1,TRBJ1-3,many,TGCAGCGTTCTTCCTTCTGGAAACACCATATATTTT,CSVLPSGNTIYF
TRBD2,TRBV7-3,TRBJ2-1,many,TGTGCCAGCAGCTTAATTGGCGGGAGCTCCTACAATGAGCAGTTCTTC,CASSLIGGSSYNEQFF
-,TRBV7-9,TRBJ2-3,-,TGTGCCAGCAGCTTAGAGAGCACAGATACGCAGTATTTT,CASSLESTDTQYF
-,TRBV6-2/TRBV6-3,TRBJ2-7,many,TGTGCCAGCAGTTACGCACTGGGAGAGCAGTACTTC,CASSYALGEQYF
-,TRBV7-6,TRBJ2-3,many,TGTGCCAGCAGCAGCCTTCAGCTCAGCACAGATACGCAGTATTTT,CASSSLQLSTDTQYF
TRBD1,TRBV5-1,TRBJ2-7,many,TGCGCCAGCAGCTTGACAGGGGCCTACGAGCAGTACTTC,CASSLTGAYEQYF
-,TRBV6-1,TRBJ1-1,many,TGTGCCAGCAGGGGTCCAAGGGTTGAAGCTTTCTTT,CASRGPRVEAFF
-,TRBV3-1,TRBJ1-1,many,TGTGCCAGCAGCCTTCGACAGTACACTGAAGCTTTCTTT,CASSLRQYTEAFF
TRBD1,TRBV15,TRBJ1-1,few,TGTGCCACCAACGCTAGGACAGGAGGGACTGAAGCTTTCTTT,CATNARTGGTEAFF
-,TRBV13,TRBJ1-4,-,TGTGCCAGCAGTATCCGCTATGGGGGGCGATGGAATGAAAAACTGTTTTTT,CASSIRYGGRWNEKLFF
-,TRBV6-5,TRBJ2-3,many,TGTGCCAGCAGTTCCCGTAGGACGGTGATCACAGATACGCAGTATTTT,CASSSRRTVITDTQYF